A single sample gave rise to the 3 T cell receptor beta chains below, sequenced in a study of cytomegalovirus exposure and HLA in healthy donors. A multiplex PCR was run with 60 Vbeta primers and 13 Jbeta primers. Profiling relied on immunoSEQ multiplex PCR, and the TCRdb table lists in-frame clones only, not all of them. Of about 120,000 clones in the sample, over 65% are singletons; the top ten hold more than 6.5%. Input material: PBMCs. Receptor source: a woman aged 40 to 55 in good health and CMV-seropositive.

V is TRBV6-1 and J is TRBJ2-2; no reliable D call. V dropped 8 bases and J dropped 1 base, with 11 bases sitting between them. Germline V CDR1 and CDR2: MNHNS, SASEGT. This CDR3 is 14 amino acids long. In DNA form, the CDR3 reads TGTGCCAGCCAAAGAACTTTGAACACCGGGGAGCTGTTTTTT. It encodes CASQRTLNTGELFF.

This chain connects TRBV6-5 to TRBJ2-7; 7 nucleotides agree with TRBD1. The CDR3 consists of 13 residues. Germline CDR1 is MNHEY and CDR2 is SVGAGI. V dropped 8 bases and J dropped 6; count of bases not matched to a gene: 10. The CDR3 nucleotides read TGTGCCAGCTGGGAGACAGGGCCCAGCGAGCAGTACTTC. It specifies CASWETGPSEQYF.

The gene calls are TRBV7-9 and TRBJ2-7, with D possibly being TRBD2 (5 bases). Germline loops: CDR1 SEHNR, CDR2 FQNEAQ (reference sequence). Trimming removed 1 base from V and 5 bases from J, with 12 bases in between. CDR3 length: 14 residues. The CDR3 is CASSLGGFGNEQYF. The CDR3 DNA sequence: TGTGCCAGCAGCTTAGGAGGGTTCGGGAACGAGCAGTACTTC.